Following are 9 T cell receptor beta chains from one sample sequenced in a study of metastatic and nonmetastatic thyroid tumors. Treatment of any kind had been given to no patient before thyroid surgery. TCRdb re-processed the PCR reads through MiXCR. Of 25,000 to 35,000 clones detected, around 30% appear once; the ten largest clones hold more than 25%. The material sequenced was blood. The receptors come from a female donor with papillary thyroid cancer or a benign thyroid nodule (not recorded which). Some clones in this sample may be carry-over from other donors' samples.

This clone was observed at least ten times. The J gene is TRBJ2-3, the V gene TRBV15; D might be TRBD1 (6 bases). In germline, CDR1 is LNHNV, CDR2 YYDKDF (reference sequence). V was clipped by 1 base and J by 2 bases, with 7 bases between them. The CDR3 sequence is 14 residues long. The CDR3 DNA reads as TGTGCCACCAGCAGAGCAGGGGTCACAGATACGCAGTATTTT. Translating gives CATSRAGVTDTQYF.

This clone was observed many times. The chain carries TRBV27 and TRBJ2-7; the match to TRBD1 covers 10 bases. CDR3 length: 12 amino acids. Trimming removed 10 bases from V and 6 bases from J; junction bases left unmatched: 6. Germline V gene sequence: CDR1 MNHEY, CDR2 SMNVEV (reference sequence). For the CDR3, the DNA is TGTGCCACCCGGACAGGGGGAGGCGAGCAGTACTTC. Translated: CATRTGGGEQYF.

V is TRBV6-6 and J is TRBJ1-6, with unresolved D. This CDR3 spans 15 amino acids. Trimming shortened V by 0 bases and J by 7 bases, and 10 bases separated the two germline ends. The germline V gene encodes CDR1 MNHNY and CDR2 SVGAGI (reference sequence). CDR3 in DNA: TGTGCCAGCAGTTACTCGTGGCCGGAAAATTCACCCCTCCACTTT. It translates to CASSYSWPENSPLHF.

This clone occurred a few times. This chain joins TRBV6-1 and TRBJ2-7; D unresolved. CDR1 MNHNS and CDR2 SASEGT come from the germline V gene. CDR3 length: 11 amino acids. Trimming took off 2 bases at V and 11 bases at J, with 10 bases between the two ends. In nucleotides, the CDR3 is TGTGCCAGCAGTGAAAGGTATCTTGAGTACTTC. This translates into CASSERYLEYF.

This chain uses TRBV20-1 with TRBJ2-3; 14 nucleotides match TRBD2. V shed 5 bases and J 0 bases; nucleotides not matched to a gene: 7. There are 17 residues in the CDR3. Germline V CDR1 and CDR2: DFQATT, SNEGSKA (reference sequence). The CDR3 DNA sequence: TGCAGTGCTCTTGGGACTAGCGGGGGAACTAGCACAGATACGCAGTATTTT. Its protein is CSALGTSGGTSTDTQYF.

This clone was recorded at least ten times. The V call is TRBV2, the J call TRBJ2-5; 10 nucleotides align to TRBD2. This CDR3 is built from 15 residues. V was clipped by 4 bases and J by 5 bases; unmatched bases: 7. Germline lookup yields CDR1 SNHLY and CDR2 FYNNEI. The CDR3 spells CASSVAAGGGETQYF. The CDR3 bases are TGTGCCAGCAGTGTTGCAGCGGGGGGGGGTGAGACCCAGTACTTC. Looking up the rest from reference TRBV2 and TRBJ2-5 gives the full variable domain: EPEVTQTPSHQVTQMGQEVILRCVPISNHLYFYWYRQILGQKVEFLVSFYNNEISEKSEIFDDQFSVERPDGSNFTLKIRSTKLEDSAMYFCASSVAAGGGETQYFGPGTRLLVL.

By proportion, this clone is medium-sized. This chain joins TRBV6-2 or TRBV6-3 and TRBJ1-1; D gene ambiguous. The CDR3 covers 11 residues. Germline V lookup: CDR1 MNHEY, CDR2 SVGEGT. V was cut by 5 bases and J by 8 bases, with 9 bases left in between. CDR3 in amino acids: CASSATREAFF. The DNA for the CDR3 is TGTGCCAGCAGTGCGACGCGGGAAGCTTTCTTT.

Notes on this clone: A much more abundant neighbour one base away suggests this may be a read error. The rearrangement links TRBV20-1 to TRBJ1-6; 10 bases are shared with TRBD1. The CDR3 runs to 16 residues. V shed 0 bases and J 9 bases; nucleotides not matched to a gene: 8. Germline CDR1 is DFQATT and CDR2 is SNEGSKA (reference sequence). CDR3 nucleotides: TGCAGTGCTAGAGACGTGACAGGGGGCACCGTTTCACCCCTCCACTTT. Encoded protein: CSARDVTGGTVSPLHF.

This clone has a count of ten or more. This chain connects TRBV20-1 to TRBJ1-2; D might be TRBD1 (5 bases). Trimming shortened V by 3 bases and J by 6 bases, and 8 bases separated the two germline ends. Germline-derived CDR1 and CDR2 are DFQATT and SNEGSKA (reference sequence). CDR3 length: 11 amino acids. CDR3 in DNA: TGCAGTGCTAGTGCAGGGAATGGCTACACCTTC. It specifies CSASAGNGYTF.